This TCR beta chain was retrieved from a study of T cells in Graves' hyperthyroidism and ophthalmopathy (dated by TCRdb to about 2019). About the study as a whole: Peripheral blood samples were taken at the time of initial diagnosis, prior to any treatment. Prospective prediction of ophthalmopathy was tested in an independent validation cohort consisting of 18 to 20 hyperthyroidism patients and some 15 patients who later progressed to ophthalmopathy. The paper reports TCR Vbeta CDR3 sequencing of 130 to 150 peripheral blood samples: fewer than 50 ophthalmopathy, approximately 74 hyperthyroidism and approximately 17 progressor patients. The study also compared thyroid tissue and blood T-cell repertoires from five or six Graves' hyperthyroidism patients. Once sampling was done, hyperthyroidism patients were given methimazole at a starting dose of 30 mg daily, whereas ophthalmopathy patients were given high-dose intravenous methylprednisolone. The roughly 100 discovery patients were randomly split 7:3 into training and test sets. TCR V-J signatures able to tell the groups apart were searched for in a discovery cohort of 90 to 100 patients, of whom around 42 had Graves' ophthalmopathy and some 60 had stable Graves' hyperthyroidism.

This clonotype was recorded many times. The antigen it recognizes is unknown. The input lacks base qualities; no much larger clone sits a single base away. Amplification of TCR beta CDR3 regions was carried out from RNA transcripts. For the first round of RT-PCR on the TCR CDR3, the HTBI primer set was used together with the Qiagen OneStep RT-PCR kit. Libraries were constructed in a second round of multiplex PCR, after which size selection and purification were performed. The libraries were sequenced on an Illumina HiSeq2000 using paired-end 100 bp reads. As for the original processing: SOAPnuke was used to process the raw data, throwing out any read that contained adapters or uncalled bases, had a mean Phred below 15, or lacked an exact constant-primer or identifier match. COPE v1.2.5 was used to merge the high-quality paired reads, and each unique nucleotide sequence was defined as a clonotype. MiTCR v1.1 was used to align clonotypes to the IMGT TRBV, TRBD and TRBJ reference segments. The analysis included only V-J combinations with a frequency above 0.0001, which together covered approximately 99% of the repertoires. A TCS score was defined as the ratio between F50 (clonal expansion) and ExV (chaos), using BLOSUM62-based TCRdist between CDR3 peptides within each V-J. Welch's t-statistics and random forest reduced around 520 V-J features to roughly 13, which were used in a naive Bayes classifier (R e1071). The raw public reads went through TCRdb reprocessing: fastp at Q25, MiXCR clone calling, in-frame beta chains kept. Each entry merges the rows of one CDR3 protein and shows their most common DNA and genes. These V and J calls rely on TCRdb rather than the paper's analysis. The sample table contains roughly 500,000 distinct CDR3 sequences; only one count was recorded for over 11% of them. The top ten clones comprise 5.8% of the sample.

The hyperthyroidism patients were between 18 and 65 years old and newly diagnosed, with a disease duration of less than 2 months. Patients with uncontrolled infections, other autoimmune diseases, pregnancy or lactation were excluded. Diagnoses were established on the basis of clinical symptoms, serum thyroxine and TRAb, thyroid ultrasound, and orbital computed tomography. Blood from progressor patients was collected at the time of first diagnosis with hyperthyroidism, before any ophthalmopathy symptoms had appeared. PBMCs were separated from roughly 10 ml of fresh peripheral blood using Ficoll-Paque density gradient centrifugation. Progressor patients were initially diagnosed with Graves' hyperthyroidism and developed ophthalmopathy during follow-up. Total RNA was extracted using Trizol reagent, and RNA quality was assessed on an Agilent 2100 Bioanalyzer. Results and caveats for the whole study, not just this receptor: Ophthalmopathy was separated from stable hyperthyroidism by a 13 V-J signature model, with 87.88% sensitivity and 81% to 82% specificity obtained in cross-validation and 80%/75% obtained in testing. No statistical method was used to set the sample size in advance, and investigators knew the group allocation. Most expanded thyroid clonotypes (frequency above 0.001) were also detected in blood, suggesting blood repertoires may reflect thyroid immune responses. In validation, the model predicted progression to ophthalmopathy a median of approximately 6.6 months before onset, with around 70% sensitivity and 72.22% specificity.

According to the germline V gene (reference sequence), CDR1 reads SEHNR and CDR2 reads FQNEAQ. At the junction V is shortened by 1 base and J by 7 bases; bases outside the gene matches: 7. The cysteine opens and the phenylalanine closes a CDR3 of 16 amino acids. Here the CDR3 DNA is all that survives: 48 bases in frame from base 1. This TCR was sampled from a woman younger than 45 with Graves' hyperthyroidism that later progressed to Graves' ophthalmopathy. The sequenced sample was blood. Recombination linked TRBV7-9 to TRBJ2-1; a stretch of 10 junction bases matches TRBD2. The CDR3: CASSLDRLAGANEQFF. The DNA sequence follows: TGTGCCAGCAGCTTAGATAGGCTAGCGGGAGCGAATGAGCAGTTCTTC.